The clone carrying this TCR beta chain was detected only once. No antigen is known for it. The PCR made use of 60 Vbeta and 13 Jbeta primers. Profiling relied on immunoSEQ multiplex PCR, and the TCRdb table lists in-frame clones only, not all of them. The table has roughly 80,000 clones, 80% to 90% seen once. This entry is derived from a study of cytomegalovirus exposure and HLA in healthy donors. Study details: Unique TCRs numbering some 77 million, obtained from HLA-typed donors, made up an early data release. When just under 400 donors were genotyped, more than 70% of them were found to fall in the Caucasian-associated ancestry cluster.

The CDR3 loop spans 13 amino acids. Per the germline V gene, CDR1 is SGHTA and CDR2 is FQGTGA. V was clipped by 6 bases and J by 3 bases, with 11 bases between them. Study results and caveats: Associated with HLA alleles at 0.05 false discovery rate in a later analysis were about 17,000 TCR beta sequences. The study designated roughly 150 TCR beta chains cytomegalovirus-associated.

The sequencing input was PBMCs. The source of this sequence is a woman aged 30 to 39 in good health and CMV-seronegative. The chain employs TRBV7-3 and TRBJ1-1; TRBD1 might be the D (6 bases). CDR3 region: CASSSDRYTEAFF. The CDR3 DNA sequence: TGTGCCAGCAGTTCGGACAGATACACTGAAGCTTTCTTT.